Listed below are T cell receptor beta chains from one sample, sequenced in a study of control samples from healthy donors and cancer patients. The assay was immunoSEQ multiplex PCR, and TCRdb's table has in-frame clones only and misses some. The data show 110,000 or so clones, around 82% seen once. The material sequenced was blood. Receptors were obtained from a woman between 45 and 65 years old in good health. The CDR3 runs from the conserved cysteine through the conserved F or W. The D gene is left open where the match is weak. A clone size is listed for some rows: how often the clone was seen (once, few, many), or a class if it is expanded.

j_gene	d_gene	v_gene	abundance	CDR3nt	CDR3aa
TRBJ2-2	-	TRBV10-3	-	TGTGCCATCAGTGAATGGCAGAACACCGGGGAGCTGTTTTTT	CAISEWQNTGELFF
TRBJ2-3	TRBD2	TRBV7-2	-	TGTGCCAGCAGCATATGGGAGGGCGGGGCAGTGGATACGCAGTATTTT	CASSIWEGGAVDTQYF
TRBJ2-5	-	TRBV18	-	TGTGCCAGCTCACCAATAGCACAGGGCGAGACCCAGTACTTC	CASSPIAQGETQYF
TRBJ2-5	-	TRBV18	-	TGTGCCAGCTCACCAGTAGGTGCGAGGGAGACCCAGTACTTC	CASSPVGARETQYF
TRBJ1-5	-	TRBV18	once	TGTACCAGCTCACCTGGGAGGGACCAGCCCCAGCATTTT	CTSSPGRDQPQHF
TRBJ2-3	-	TRBV7-9	-	TGTGCCAGCAGTCCACAGGGATCTAGCACAGATACGCAGTATTTT	CASSPQGSSTDTQYF
TRBJ2-3	-	TRBV5-4	-	TGTGCCAGCAGCCTGAAGGGAGGAGGTACGCAGTATTTT	CASSLKGGGTQYF
TRBJ1-2	-	TRBV28	-	TGTGCCAGCAGTTTAGAGGGGGGAAGCTATGGCTACACCTTC	CASSLEGGSYGYTF
TRBJ1-5	TRBD1	TRBV28	-	TGTGCCAGCAGCCCAACAGGGGGCTGGTATAGCAATCAGCCCCAGCATTTT	CASSPTGGWYSNQPQHF
TRBJ2-5	TRBD1	TRBV9	-	TGTGCCAGCAGCGCGGGACAGCAACAAGAGACCCAGTACTTC	CASSAGQQQETQYF
TRBJ1-2	-	TRBV29-1	-	TGCAGCGTTGAAGAGACACCACAGGGAGGGTATGGCTACACCTTC	CSVEETPQGGYGYTF
TRBJ1-1	TRBD1	TRBV7-2	-	TGTGCCAGCTCTGAGGGGGCGGGAACTGAAGCTTTCTTT	CASSEGAGTEAFF
TRBJ1-1	-	TRBV28	-	TGTGCCAGCAGTCCCGGACTCTGGGCTTTCTTT	CASSPGLWAFF
TRBJ2-3	TRBD1	TRBV29-1	-	TGCAGCGTTGAAGATTTAGACAGGGCTAGCACAGATACGCAGTATTTT	CSVEDLDRASTDTQYF
TRBJ1-1	TRBD1	TRBV29-1	-	TGCAGCGTTGAGGACAGGATGAACACTGAAGCTTTCTTT	CSVEDRMNTEAFF
TRBJ1-1	-	TRBV27	-	TGTGCCAGCAGTTTAGAATTTAATTCGAACACTGAAGCTTTCTTT	CASSLEFNSNTEAFF
TRBJ1-1	-	TRBV30	-	TGTGCCTGGAGTGTAAGGGGGACTGAAGCTTTCTTT	CAWSVRGTEAFF
TRBJ2-3	-	TRBV2	-	TGTGCCAGCATGGGAACCCGCACAGATACGCAGTATTTT	CASMGTRTDTQYF
TRBJ2-7	-	TRBV9	-	TGTGCCAGCAGCGAGGGTTTGGTAGCCTACGAGCAGTACTTC	CASSEGLVAYEQYF
TRBJ1-5	-	TRBV14	-	TGTGCCAGCAGCCAAGCCCTGCATTCGCCCCAGCATTTT	CASSQALHSPQHF
TRBJ2-5	TRBD2	TRBV7-3	-	TGTGCCAGCAGCCCGGGGGGGAACCGGGGTGTAAAGACCCAGTACTTC	CASSPGGNRGVKTQYF
TRBJ1-2	-	TRBV5-4	-	TGTGCCAGCAGCCAGGACGCAGGCTACACCTTC	CASSQDAGYTF
TRBJ2-6	-	TRBV11-2	-	TGTGCCAGCAGCTTAATGTTATCTGGGGCCAACGTCCTGACTTTC	CASSLMLSGANVLTF
TRBJ1-4	-	TRBV12-3/TRBV12-4	few	TGTGCCAGCAGGGCAGTTTTAGGAGAAAAACTGTTTTTT	CASRAVLGEKLFF
TRBJ1-5	TRBD1	TRBV5-8	once	TGTGCCAGCAGTTTCGACAGGGGAGGTAGAAGTAATCAGCCCCAGCATTTT	CASSFDRGGRSNQPQHF
TRBJ2-7	-	TRBV6-2/TRBV6-3	-	TGTGCCAGCAGTTACGCGTCAGCCTACGAGCAGTACTTC	CASSYASAYEQYF
TRBJ1-1	-	TRBV3-1/TRBV3-2	-	TGTGCCAGCAGCCACCCAGGGACAAACACTGAAGCTTTCTTT	CASSHPGTNTEAFF
TRBJ1-2	-	TRBV4-3	-	TGCGCCAGCAGCCAAGATCAGCTGAACTATGGCTACACCTTC	CASSQDQLNYGYTF